A selection of T cell receptor beta chains follows, all from one sample in a study of blood T cell repertoires in COVID-19. Profiled with immunoSEQ multiplex PCR; TCRdb holds only in-frame clones, not every one. This repertoire shows 200,000 to 300,000 clones, 82% found once; its top ten account for about an eighth. Sequencing was carried out using peripheral blood. These receptors all come from a woman aged 55 to 70 with active or convalescent COVID-19. CDR3s include the opening cysteine and the closing phenylalanine or tryptophan. The order of the fields is clone size, V gene, D gene, J gene, CDR3 protein, CDR3 DNA. The D gene is left open where the match is weak. Some rows mark clone size as missing; the rest say once, few, many or name a class of expanded clone.

abundance: few
v_gene: TRBV3-1/TRBV3-2
d_gene: TRBD1
j_gene: TRBJ1-6
CDR3aa: CASRSGTGPSPLHF
CDR3nt: TGTGCCAGCAGGTCCGGGACAGGTCCTTCACCCCTCCACTTT

abundance: -
v_gene: TRBV7-9
d_gene: -
j_gene: TRBJ2-1
CDR3aa: CASSAAGPGEQFF
CDR3nt: TGTGCCAGCAGCGCGGCGGGTCCCGGTGAGCAGTTCTTC

abundance: -
v_gene: TRBV20-1
d_gene: -
j_gene: TRBJ2-3
CDR3aa: CSASGLSTDTQYF
CDR3nt: TGCAGTGCTAGTGGTTTATCCACAGATACGCAGTATTTT

abundance: -
v_gene: TRBV27
d_gene: -
j_gene: TRBJ2-7
CDR3aa: CASSPRRGEYEQYF
CDR3nt: TGTGCCAGCAGTCCCCGGCGGGGAGAATACGAGCAGTACTTC

abundance: -
v_gene: TRBV19
d_gene: -
j_gene: TRBJ2-7
CDR3aa: CASSIPGISYEQYF
CDR3nt: TGTGCCAGTAGTATCCCAGGGATCTCCTACGAGCAGTACTTC

abundance: -
v_gene: TRBV6-5
d_gene: -
j_gene: TRBJ2-7
CDR3aa: CASSYGYGAYEQYF
CDR3nt: TGTGCCAGCAGTTACGGGTACGGAGCCTACGAGCAGTACTTC

abundance: -
v_gene: TRBV5-5
d_gene: TRBD2
j_gene: TRBJ2-7
CDR3aa: CASSSRSGDVYEQYF
CDR3nt: TGTGCCAGCAGCTCACGCAGCGGGGATGTCTACGAGCAGTACTTC

abundance: few
v_gene: TRBV27
d_gene: -
j_gene: TRBJ1-2
CDR3aa: CASSLSGVGGYGYTF
CDR3nt: TGTGCCAGCAGTTTATCGGGGGTAGGGGGATATGGCTACACCTTC

abundance: -
v_gene: TRBV28
d_gene: -
j_gene: TRBJ2-7
CDR3aa: CASSPPGVRAEQYF
CDR3nt: TGTGCCAGCAGTCCCCCGGGGGTGAGGGCCGAGCAGTACTTC

abundance: -
v_gene: TRBV19
d_gene: -
j_gene: TRBJ2-1
CDR3aa: CASSISRLEDEQFF
CDR3nt: TGTGCCAGTAGTATCTCCCGCCTAGAGGATGAGCAGTTCTTC

abundance: -
v_gene: TRBV4-1
d_gene: -
j_gene: TRBJ2-7
CDR3aa: CASSLGHPGYEQYF
CDR3nt: TGCGCCAGCAGCTTGGGACACCCAGGCTACGAGCAGTACTTC

abundance: -
v_gene: TRBV7-6
d_gene: -
j_gene: TRBJ2-2
CDR3aa: CASSLLASNTGELFF
CDR3nt: TGTGCCAGCAGCTTATTGGCATCCAACACCGGGGAGCTGTTTTTT

abundance: -
v_gene: TRBV9
d_gene: TRBD2
j_gene: TRBJ2-2
CDR3aa: CASNRLASTGELFF
CDR3nt: TGTGCCAGCAACAGACTAGCGAGCACCGGGGAGCTGTTTTTT

abundance: -
v_gene: TRBV19
d_gene: -
j_gene: TRBJ1-1
CDR3aa: CASSIGPGTTEAFF
CDR3nt: TGTGCCAGTAGTATAGGGCCGGGTACCACTGAAGCTTTCTTT

abundance: -
v_gene: TRBV6-1
d_gene: -
j_gene: TRBJ1-2
CDR3aa: CASSEYQGNYGYTF
CDR3nt: TGTGCCAGCAGTGAATATCAGGGTAACTATGGCTACACCTTC

abundance: -
v_gene: TRBV11-2
d_gene: TRBD1
j_gene: TRBJ2-7
CDR3aa: CASSLGNRGRTDEQYF
CDR3nt: TGTGCCAGCAGCTTAGGCAACAGGGGAAGGACGGACGAGCAGTACTTC

abundance: -
v_gene: TRBV2
d_gene: -
j_gene: TRBJ2-2
CDR3aa: CASKASYDTGELFF
CDR3nt: TGTGCCAGCAAAGCGAGCTATGACACCGGGGAGCTGTTTTTT

abundance: -
v_gene: TRBV11-3
d_gene: -
j_gene: TRBJ1-2
CDR3aa: CASSNGLNGYTF
CDR3nt: TGTGCCAGCAGCAATGGACTTAATGGCTACACCTTC

abundance: -
v_gene: TRBV2
d_gene: -
j_gene: TRBJ1-4
CDR3aa: CASNGVGGPNEKLFF
CDR3nt: TGTGCCAGCAACGGAGTGGGGGGGCCTAATGAAAAACTGTTTTTT

abundance: -
v_gene: TRBV21-1
d_gene: -
j_gene: TRBJ1-6
CDR3aa: CASRYRDSSSYNSPLHF
CDR3nt: TGTGCCAGCAGATACCGGGACAGTAGCTCCTATAATTCACCCCTCCACTTT

abundance: -
v_gene: TRBV11-2
d_gene: -
j_gene: TRBJ1-3
CDR3aa: CASSPLWSGNTIYF
CDR3nt: TGTGCCAGCAGCCCTCTCTGGAGCGGAAACACCATATATTTT

abundance: -
v_gene: TRBV5-1
d_gene: -
j_gene: TRBJ2-5
CDR3aa: CASSLAVGGQETQYF
CDR3nt: TGCGCCAGCAGCTTGGCCGTGGGGGGCCAAGAGACCCAGTACTTC

abundance: -
v_gene: TRBV5-1
d_gene: TRBD2
j_gene: TRBJ2-5
CDR3aa: CASSLAAGDKTQYF
CDR3nt: TGCGCCAGCAGCTTGGCAGCGGGGGACAAGACCCAGTACTTC

abundance: -
v_gene: TRBV24-1
d_gene: TRBD1
j_gene: TRBJ2-1
CDR3aa: CATSEPGQGSNEQFF
CDR3nt: TGTGCCACCAGTGAACCCGGACAGGGTTCCAATGAGCAGTTCTTC

abundance: -
v_gene: TRBV5-6
d_gene: TRBD2
j_gene: TRBJ2-2
CDR3aa: CASSLPGLAGRNTGELFF
CDR3nt: TGTGCCAGCAGCTTACCGGGACTAGCGGGGAGGAACACCGGGGAGCTGTTTTTT

abundance: once
v_gene: TRBV2
d_gene: -
j_gene: TRBJ2-7
CDR3aa: CASSDISYEQYF
CDR3nt: TGTGCCAGCAGTGACATTTCCTACGAGCAGTACTTC

abundance: once
v_gene: TRBV19
d_gene: -
j_gene: TRBJ2-1
CDR3aa: CASSIVSRGTYNEQFF
CDR3nt: TGTGCCAGTAGTATAGTAAGCAGGGGTACCTACAATGAGCAGTTCTTC

abundance: -
v_gene: TRBV19
d_gene: -
j_gene: TRBJ1-6
CDR3aa: CASVGGYNSPLHF
CDR3nt: TGTGCTTCGGTGGGAGGGTATAATTCACCCCTCCACTTT

abundance: -
v_gene: TRBV30
d_gene: -
j_gene: TRBJ2-4
CDR3aa: CAWTTGFKNIQYF
CDR3nt: TGTGCCTGGACAACCGGGTTCAAAAACATTCAGTACTTC

abundance: -
v_gene: TRBV27
d_gene: TRBD1
j_gene: TRBJ1-2
CDR3aa: CASSFNYGGTGNYGYTF
CDR3nt: TGTGCCAGCAGTTTTAATTATGGGGGGACAGGGAACTATGGCTACACCTTC

abundance: -
v_gene: TRBV11-2
d_gene: -
j_gene: TRBJ2-7
CDR3aa: CASSLTGEAYYEQYF
CDR3nt: TGTGCCAGCAGCTTAACGGGGGAGGCCTACTACGAGCAGTACTTC

abundance: -
v_gene: TRBV12-3/TRBV12-4
d_gene: -
j_gene: TRBJ1-5
CDR3aa: CASSSRGWEPQHF
CDR3nt: TGTGCCAGCAGTTCACGGGGGTGGGAGCCCCAGCATTTT

abundance: -
v_gene: TRBV9
d_gene: TRBD1
j_gene: TRBJ1-6
CDR3aa: CASNRDRASPLHF
CDR3nt: TGTGCCAGCAACAGGGACAGAGCCTCACCCCTCCACTTT

abundance: -
v_gene: TRBV7-2
d_gene: -
j_gene: TRBJ1-1
CDR3aa: CASSLAGGRNTEAFF
CDR3nt: TGTGCCAGCAGCTTGGCGGGAGGGAGGAACACTGAAGCTTTCTTT

abundance: -
v_gene: TRBV11-2
d_gene: TRBD1
j_gene: TRBJ1-3
CDR3aa: CASNDRGSGNTIYF
CDR3nt: TGTGCCAGCAACGACAGGGGAAGTGGAAACACCATATATTTT

abundance: -
v_gene: TRBV6-6
d_gene: TRBD2
j_gene: TRBJ2-5
CDR3aa: CAVAASGMQETQYF
CDR3nt: TGTGCCGTCGCGGCTAGCGGCATGCAAGAGACCCAGTACTTC

abundance: -
v_gene: TRBV7-8
d_gene: -
j_gene: TRBJ1-1
CDR3aa: CASSPGPIELNTEAFF
CDR3nt: TGTGCCAGCAGCCCTGGTCCTATTGAGCTAAACACTGAAGCTTTCTTT

abundance: -
v_gene: TRBV14
d_gene: TRBD1
j_gene: TRBJ1-1
CDR3aa: CASSPRTGRTEAFF
CDR3nt: TGTGCCAGCAGCCCGCGGACAGGGCGAACTGAAGCTTTCTTT